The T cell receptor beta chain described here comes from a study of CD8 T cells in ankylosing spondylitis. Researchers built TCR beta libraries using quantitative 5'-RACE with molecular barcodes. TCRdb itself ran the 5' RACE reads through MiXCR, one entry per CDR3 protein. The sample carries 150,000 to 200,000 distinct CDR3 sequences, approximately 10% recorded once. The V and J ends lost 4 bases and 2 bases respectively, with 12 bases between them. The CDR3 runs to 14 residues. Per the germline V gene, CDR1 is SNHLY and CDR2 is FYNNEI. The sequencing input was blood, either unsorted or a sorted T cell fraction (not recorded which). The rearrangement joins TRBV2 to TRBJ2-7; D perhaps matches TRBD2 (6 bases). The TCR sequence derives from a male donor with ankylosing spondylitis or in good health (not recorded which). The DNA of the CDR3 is TGTGCCAGCAGTGCGGCGGGGAAGACCTACGAGCAGTACTTC. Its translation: CASSAAGKTYEQYF.